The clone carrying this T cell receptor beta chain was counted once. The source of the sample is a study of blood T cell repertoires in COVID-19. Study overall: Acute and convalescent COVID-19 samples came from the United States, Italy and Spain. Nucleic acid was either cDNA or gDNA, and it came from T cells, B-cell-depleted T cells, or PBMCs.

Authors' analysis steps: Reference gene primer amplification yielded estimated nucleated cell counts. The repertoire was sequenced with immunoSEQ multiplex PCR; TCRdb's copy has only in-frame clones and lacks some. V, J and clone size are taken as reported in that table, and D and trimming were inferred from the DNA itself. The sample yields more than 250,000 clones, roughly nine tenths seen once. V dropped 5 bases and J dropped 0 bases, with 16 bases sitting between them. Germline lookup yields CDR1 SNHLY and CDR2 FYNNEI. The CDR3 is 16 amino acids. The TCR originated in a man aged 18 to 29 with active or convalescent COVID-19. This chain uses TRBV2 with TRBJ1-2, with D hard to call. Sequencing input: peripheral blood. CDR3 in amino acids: CASSNHLATANYGYTF. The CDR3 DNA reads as TGTGCCAGCAGTAACCACCTCGCGACTGCTAACTATGGCTACACCTTC.